The clone carrying this T cell receptor beta chain was observed a single time. Germline CDR1 reads MNHEY; CDR2 reads SMNVEV (reference sequence). Trimming removed 8 bases at V and 4 bases at J, with 17 bases between. There are 15 residues in the CDR3. The data stem from a study of blood T cell repertoires in COVID-19. Some clones are missing from TCRdb's copy, which holds only in-frame ones; the method was immunoSEQ multiplex PCR. The data hold fewer than 700,000 clones, with roughly nine tenths observed a single time. The V and J genes are TRBV27 and TRBJ2-2, with D possibly TRBD1 on 6 matching bases. Sequencing was carried out using peripheral blood. This clonotype was obtained from a woman between 45 and 60 years old with COVID-19, enrolled during active disease. In DNA form, the CDR3 reads TGTGCCAGCTGTTACACCGGGACACCCACCGGGGAGCTGTTTTTT. Its translation is CASCYTGTPTGELFF.